What follows are 4 T cell receptor beta chains derived from one specimen sequenced in a study of Graves' ophthalmopathy and Graves' hyperthyroidism. The authors amplified TCR beta CDR3 regions from RNA transcripts. Investigators did first-round RT-PCR with HTBI primers, then second-round multiplex PCR. TCRdb recomputed calls from the multiplex PCR reads with MiXCR, one row per CDR3 protein. Among hundreds of thousands of distinct CDR3 sequences listed, 15% to 17% were seen once. The sample comprised peripheral blood. The source is a woman aged 18-29 years with stable Graves' hyperthyroidism.

This clonotype was recorded at least ten times. The J gene is TRBJ1-1, the V gene TRBV6-1; perhaps TRBD1 as D (5 bases). The length of the CDR3 is 16 residues. Deletions cut 6 bases from V and 4 bases from J, with 21 bases between. Germline CDR1 MNHNS, CDR2 SASEGT. The CDR3 is CASRTSGAARSTEAFF. The CDR3 coding sequence is TGTGCCAGCAGGACCTCCGGGGCAGCTCGGTCCACTGAAGCTTTCTTT.

This clonotype was seen repeatedly, ten times or more. The V and J genes are TRBV24-1 and TRBJ1-5, with TRBD1 as a possible D gene (5 bases). Germline loops: CDR1 KGHDR, CDR2 SFDVKD. V was clipped by 4 bases and J by 3 bases, with 9 bases between them. The CDR3 length is 14 residues. CDR3 sequence (DNA): TGTGCCACCAGTGAGCCAGGGCTCAATCAGCCCCAGCATTTT. This gives the protein CATSEPGLNQPQHF.

This clonotype has at least ten counts. The chain has TRBV6-5 and TRBJ1-1, with 7 positions matching TRBD1. CDR1 is MNHEY, CDR2 SVGAGI, per germline. Trimming took 2 bases from V and 4 from J; bases not matched to a gene: 4. The CDR3 loop spans 14 amino acids. The CDR3 coding sequence is TGTGCCAGCAGTTACGGGGACAGCAGCACTGAAGCTTTCTTT. It translates to CASSYGDSSTEAFF.

Ten or more counts support this clonotype. This CDR3 is CASSAPISYEQYF. The CDR3 region has the DNA TGTGCCAGCAGCGCCCCGATCTCCTACGAGCAGTACTTC. The chain couples TRBV7-8 to TRBJ2-7; D call uncertain. Germline V lookup: CDR1 SGHVS, CDR2 FQNEAQ. The CDR3 runs 13 residues. Trimming removed 5 bases at V and 0 bases at J, with 8 bases between.